This T cell receptor (beta chain) was identified during a study of cytomegalovirus exposure and HLA in healthy donors. Findings and limits, study-wide: Some public TCRs appeared in many individuals, while most sequences were rare.

With 60 Vbeta and 13 Jbeta primers, the PCR was carried out. The method was immunoSEQ multiplex PCR; TCRdb's version includes in-frame clones alone and lacks a portion of them. The data show 85,000 to 130,000 clones, with approximately 78% seen just once and roughly 1.8% held by the top ten. Worth noting for this clone: Its antigen is unknown.

Per the germline V gene, CDR1 is MNHEY and CDR2 is SVGAGI. This CDR3 is 13 amino acids long. Deletions cut 6 bases from V and 4 bases from J, with 13 bases between. Specimen: PBMCs. The chain joins TRBV6-5 to TRBJ2-7; D possibly corresponds to TRBD1 (6 bases). This clonotype was obtained from a woman aged 40 to 49 in good health and CMV-seronegative. CDR3 protein: CASRTGHRYEQYF. In DNA form, the CDR3 reads TGTGCCAGCAGAACGGGACACCGGTACGAGCAGTACTTC.